These 22 T cell receptor beta chains were all obtained from the same sample, sequenced in a study of Graves' ophthalmopathy and Graves' hyperthyroidism. CDR3 regions of TCR beta were amplified from RNA transcripts. In the first round, RT-PCR was carried out with HTBI primers, and a multiplex PCR formed the second round. MiXCR, applied by TCRdb to the multiplex PCR reads, yields one record per CDR3 protein. Of approximately 640,000 distinct CDR3 sequences listed, about two fifths are singletons. The sequenced sample was peripheral blood. These receptors were taken from an adult man with Graves' ophthalmopathy.

The chain couples TRBV25-1 to TRBJ1-1, with 8 positions matching TRBD1. This CDR3 has 18 residues. Germline CDR1 MGHDK, CDR2 SYGVNS. Unmatched junction bases numbered 17, after V lost 4 bases and J lost 4 bases. The CDR3 here is CASSASPDREEHSTEAFF. The CDR3 DNA reads TGTGCCAGCAGTGCTAGTCCGGACAGGGAGGAGCATAGCACTGAAGCTTTCTTT. Looking up the rest from reference TRBV25-1 and TRBJ1-1 gives the full variable domain: EADIYQTPRYLVIGTGKKITLECSQTMGHDKMYWYQQDPGMELHLIHYSYGVNSTEKGDLSSESTVSRIRTEHFPLTLESARPSHTSQYLCASSASPDREEHSTEAFFGQGTRLTVV.

This clonotype was seen repeatedly, ten times or more. The CDR3 DNA reads TGTGCCAGCAGCTTATCCCTTTTCAGCTTAGAGGGGGCAATCGGCTACACCTTC. Translated, it gives CASSLSLFSLEGAIGYTF. The V gene is TRBV7-2, the J gene TRBJ1-2, with 7 nucleotides matching TRBD1. Germline CDR1 reads SGHTA; CDR2 reads FQGNSA. V lost 2 bases and J lost 8; bases outside the gene matches: 20. The CDR3 extends over 18 amino acids.

In its sample, this clonotype was seen once. A much larger clonotype is one base distant, so this may be a read error. The V gene is TRBV12-3 or TRBV12-4, the J gene TRBJ1-2; 8 bases align to TRBD1. The CDR3 has 13 residues. CDR3 DNA sequence: TGTGCCGGCAGTATAGGACAGGGTAGGGGCTACACCTTC. It is translated as CAGSIGQGRGYTF.

The V and J genes are TRBV25-1 and TRBJ2-1; D might be TRBD1 or TRBD2, each matching 5 bases. This CDR3 has 14 amino acids. The ends were cut back, 5 bases at V and 8 bases at J, with 16 bases in the middle. In germline, CDR1 is MGHDK, CDR2 SYGVNS. CDR3 bases: TGTGCCAGCAGTTTCCGGGACGCGATCGATGAGCAGTTCTTC. Translated: CASSFRDAIDEQFF.

This clonotype was seen many times. The CDR3, as DNA: TGTGCCACCAGTGGGGGGGTCAATCAGCCCCAGCATTTT. Its protein product is CATSGGVNQPQHF. V is TRBV24-1 and J is TRBJ1-5; tentatively, D is TRBD1 (5 bases). V was trimmed by 5 bases and J by 3 bases, leaving 7 bases between them. The CDR3 extends over 13 amino acids. Germline V gives CDR1 KGHDR, CDR2 SFDVKD.

As to this clonotype: This could be a read error, since a much larger clone is one nucleotide away. The chain employs TRBV7-9 and TRBJ2-5; D is ambiguous. There are 11 residues in the CDR3. CDR1 SEHNR and CDR2 FQNEAQ come from the germline V gene (reference sequence). The CDR3 is CAGSFMETQYF. CDR3 nucleotide sequence: TGTGCCGGCAGCTTTATGGAGACCCAGTACTTC.

The rearrangement links TRBV4-3 to TRBJ1-5; D is uncertain. The CDR3 contains 16 residues. CDR1 LGHNA and CDR2 YSLEER come from the germline V gene. With 0 bases removed from V and 3 bases from J, the gap between germline ends came to 12 bases. CDR3 DNA sequence: TGCGCCAGCAGCCAAGATCTGGCCAGGTACAATCAGCCCCAGCATTTT. This encodes CASSQDLARYNQPQHF.

J is TRBJ2-3 and V is TRBV25-1; D perhaps matches TRBD1 (7 bases). Looked up from germline, CDR1 is MGHDK and CDR2 is SYGVNS. The CDR3 has 21 amino acids. The V gene lost 6 bases and the J gene lost 1 base, with 32 bases spanning the gap. The CDR3: CASSPRDSRYTNKEGTDTQYF. The CDR3 DNA reads as TGTGCCAGCAGCCCGCGGGACAGCCGGTATACCAACAAAGAGGGCACAGATACGCAGTATTTT.

This clonotype has just a few counts. CDR3 sequence: CAWTVGGDQPQHF. CDR3 in DNA: TGTGCCTGGACCGTCGGGGGTGATCAGCCCCAGCATTTT. The rearrangement uses TRBV19 and TRBJ1-5; D is possibly TRBD1 (5 bases). The germline V gene has CDR1 LNHDA and CDR2 SQIVND (reference sequence). The CDR3 runs 13 residues. Trimming shortened V by 11 bases and J by 5 bases, and 16 bases separated the two germline ends.

This sequence joins TRBV7-8 and TRBJ2-5; the D gene is possibly TRBD2 (6 bases). The CDR3 extends over 13 amino acids. Germline loops: CDR1 SGHVS, CDR2 FQNEAQ. Trimming left V 3 bases short and J 13 bases short, with 18 bases between. In DNA, the CDR3 is TGTGCCAGCAGCTTGAGGAGGGTGGAGAAACTGTACTTC. Translating gives CASSLRRVEKLYF.

The V and J genes are TRBV5-5 and TRBJ1-1; 11 bases align to TRBD1. Germline CDR1 SGHKS, CDR2 YYEKEE (reference sequence). The CDR3 extends over 15 amino acids. V dropped 4 bases and J dropped 10; count of bases not matched to a gene: 12. CDR3 in DNA: TGTGCCAGCAGCGCGGCGTCGGGACAGGGGGTTGCAGCTTTCTTT. Translated: CASSAASGQGVAAFF.

The J gene is TRBJ2-5, the V gene TRBV27; D unresolved. V lost 3 bases and J lost 5, with 13 bases in between. Germline V CDR1 and CDR2: MNHEY, SMNVEV (reference sequence). This CDR3 contains 14 residues. The DNA for the CDR3 is TGTGCCAGCAGTTTCGGTTCTAGTGGGGAGACCCAGTACTTC. Translation gives CASSFGSSGETQYF.

Ten or more counts support this clonotype. CDR3 protein: CATSDLTGVETQYF. Written as DNA, the CDR3 is TGTGCCACCAGTGATTTGACGGGAGTAGAGACCCAGTACTTC. V usage is TRBV24-1 and J usage is TRBJ2-5; the D gene is possibly TRBD2 (6 bases). CDR3 length: 14 amino acids. V gave up 0 bases and J gave up 4 bases, with 8 bases separating them. CDR1 is KGHDR, CDR2 SFDVKD, per germline.

This clonotype appeared many times. The genes are TRBV19 and TRBJ2-5, with 8 bases lining up with TRBD2. CDR1 and CDR2 from the germline V gene are LNHDA and SQIVND (reference sequence). The CDR3 contains 13 residues. V lost 3 bases and J lost 5; bases outside the gene matches: 2. The CDR3: CASSIQRGETQYF. The CDR3 nucleotides read TGTGCCAGTAGTATTCAGCGGGGGGAGACCCAGTACTTC. The whole variable domain, remainder taken from reference TRBV19 and TRBJ2-5, is DGGITQSPKYLFRKEGQNVTLSCEQNLNHDAMYWYRQDPGQGLRLIYYSQIVNDFQKGDIAEGYSVSREKKESFPLTVTSAQKNPTAFYLCASSIQRGETQYFGPGTRLLVL.

In its sample, this clonotype was seen a few times. This rearrangement joins TRBV7-2 to TRBJ2-5; perhaps TRBD2 as D (5 bases). The DNA end favors TRBJ2-1, so the J call may be wrong. The CDR3 length is 13 residues. Germline assignment: CDR1 SGHTA and CDR2 FQGNSA. The DNA of the CDR3 is TGTGCCAGCAGCTTAGCGCTAGCCCATGAGCAGTTCTTC. Translated, it gives CASSLALAHEQFF.

This clonotype showed up just a few times. The chain recombines TRBV2 with TRBJ2-7; 10 nucleotides agree with TRBD2. The CDR3 loop spans 19 amino acids. V dropped 6 bases and J dropped 2; count of bases not matched to a gene: 19. Germline assignment: CDR1 SNHLY and CDR2 FYNNEI. This chain's CDR3 is CASSLPSVPAGGPAYEQYF. Here the CDR3 DNA reads TGTGCCAGCAGCCTCCCTAGTGTTCCAGCGGGAGGGCCCGCCTACGAGCAGTACTTC.

This clonotype showed up just once. The chain uses TRBV2 and TRBJ1-2; TRBD1 is a possible D gene (5 bases). The germline V and J ends were trimmed by 8 bases and 8 bases, with 15 bases remaining between them. Germline CDR1 is SNHLY and CDR2 is FYNNEI. The CDR3 is 12 residues long. The CDR3, as DNA: TGTGCCAGCTTGGGACCCATGAAGGGCTACACCTTC. It codes for CASLGPMKGYTF.

A note on this clonotype: Possible read error: a much larger clone is one base away. This chain uses TRBV9 with TRBJ2-7, with 7 bases identical to TRBD2. This CDR3 has 14 residues. Germline V CDR1 and CDR2: SGDLS, YYNGEE. V lost 6 bases and J lost 3; bases outside the gene matches: 9. CDR3 nucleotide sequence: TGTGCCAGCACGGGACGGGACTACCTCTACGAGCAGTACGTC. Amino acid sequence: CASTGRDYLYEQYV.

The gene calls are TRBV12-3 or TRBV12-4 and TRBJ2-7; 8 bases align to TRBD2. CDR3 length: 17 amino acids. CDR3 DNA: TGTGCTAGTGGTTTGGGGGGAAAGACTAGCGCAACCTACGAGCAGTACTTC. Translating gives CASGLGGKTSATYEQYF.

This clonotype was observed at least ten times. The chain combines TRBV7-8 with TRBJ2-7; the match to TRBD1 covers 11 bases. Germline CDR1 reads SGHVS; CDR2 reads FQNEAQ. The length of the CDR3 is 14 residues. J was trimmed by 2 bases and V by 5 bases; bases with no gene match: 2. The CDR3 region has the DNA TGTGCCAGCAGCCAGGGACAGGGGGCCTACGAGCAGTACTTC. Translated: CASSQGQGAYEQYF.

This rearrangement joins TRBV7-2 to TRBJ1-2; the match to TRBD1 covers 7 bases. The germline V gene encodes CDR1 SGHTA and CDR2 FQGNSA. The CDR3 extends over 15 amino acids. V trimming: 5 bases; J trimming: 8 bases; junction bases outside the gene matches: 14. CDR3 DNA sequence: TGTGCCAGCAGCCCCTTCGGGACAGAGGCACTGGGCTACACCTTC. The encoded protein is CASSPFGTEALGYTF.

The table lists this clonotype with many counts. The chain uses TRBV2 and TRBJ2-7; no definite D call. Germline assignment: CDR1 SNHLY and CDR2 FYNNEI. The CDR3 runs to 13 residues. V lost 8 bases and J lost 1, with 12 bases in between. The CDR3 bases are TGTGCCAGCGTCCCCTGGGGATCCTACGAGCAGTACTTC. This translates into CASVPWGSYEQYF.